This entry features one T cell receptor (beta chain) sequence. This entry comes from a study of blood T cell repertoires in COVID-19. Only in-frame clones appear in the TCRdb table, and some are missing; sequencing was by immunoSEQ multiplex PCR. This sample has roughly 89,000 clones, with approximately 81% found just once. The CDR3 totals 15 residues. Germline CDR1 LNHDA, CDR2 SQIVND (reference sequence). V lost 6 bases and J lost 2; bases outside the gene matches: 4. The gene calls are TRBV19 and TRBJ2-5; 12 nucleotides align to TRBD2. The receptor was isolated from an elderly woman with acute or convalescent COVID-19. Sequencing was carried out using peripheral blood. CDR3 residues: CASSGLAGRQETQYF. The DNA for the CDR3 is TGTGCCAGTAGCGGACTAGCGGGACGTCAAGAGACCCAGTACTTC.